This TCR beta chain appears in the sequencing data of a study of T cell repertoires in cytomegalovirus infection (dated by TCRdb to between 2018 and 2021). Turning to the overall study: Donor HLA type was relevant to the analysis, because carriage of CMV infection together with the matching HLA type was indicated by public TCR beta signatures.

The instrument was an Illumina HiSeq 1500. Using fastp trimming at Q25 and MiXCR clonotype assembly, TCRdb reanalyzed the public sequencing data and kept in-frame beta chains. For every CDR3 protein sequence, its rows merge into one entry that carries the most common genes and DNA. In this sample the table shows fewer than 350,000 distinct CDR3 sequences, 15% to 20% of which occur a single time. The ten largest make up 12% of the sample. This clonotype was recorded at least ten times. What antigen it recognizes has not been identified. Per-base quality was not reported, and no clone a single base away is much larger than it. The study at large found these results: In both this cohort and an independent cohort of a few hundred donors, the cumulative frequency of public TCR beta family members distinguished carriers of CMV infection plus the relevant HLA type. In the ex vivo response, HLA-C-restricted CMV-specific TCR beta clonotypes were dominant, and in two of eight donors the single most frequent clonotype came from this HLA-C-restricted group.

The TCR sequence derives from a human donor in good health (CMV status not recorded). Some clones in this sample may be carry-over from other donors' samples. The specimen sequenced was PBMCs.

CDR3 protein: CASSLGAAGLETQYF. The sequenced DNA: TGTGCCAGCAGCTTAGGGGCGGCAGGGCTAGAGACCCAGTACTTC. In this chain, TRBV7-2 is recombined with TRBJ2-5, with TRBD1 perhaps the D gene, on 5 matching bases. Cut back by 1 base and 4 bases, the V and J ends lie 13 bases apart. The CDR3 numbers 15 residues from cysteine through phenylalanine. The CDR3 DNA has 45 bases and is translated from base 1. The germline V gene yields SGHTA for CDR1 and FQGNSA for CDR2.